This TCR beta chain appears in the sequencing data of a study of T cells in Graves' hyperthyroidism and ophthalmopathy. Study overall: Peripheral blood draws took place at initial diagnosis, ahead of any treatment.

The CDR3 has 13 residues. Trimming took off 2 bases at V and 9 bases at J, with 13 bases between the two ends. Germline CDR1 is MNHEY and CDR2 is SVGAGI. The study's findings and limits: Most expanded thyroid clonotypes above 0.001 also appeared in blood.

Points on this clonotype: As yet, its antigen is unknown.

Uncontrolled infections, other autoimmune diseases, pregnancy or lactation led to exclusion of patients. TCR beta CDR3 regions were amplified from RNA. The HTBI set primed first-round TCR CDR3 RT-PCR. MiXCR, applied by TCRdb to the multiplex PCR reads, yields one record per CDR3 protein. This sample has a few hundred thousand distinct CDR3 sequences, with about 19% found just once. The sequencing input was blood. The V call is TRBV6-5, the J call TRBJ2-5, with D tentatively TRBD1 or TRBD2 (7 bases each). This TCR derives from a man between 50 and 59 years old with Graves' ophthalmopathy. The CDR3 spells CASSYPGGRAQYF. CDR3 sequence (DNA): TGTGCCAGCAGTTACCCAGGGGGGAGGGCCCAGTACTTC.